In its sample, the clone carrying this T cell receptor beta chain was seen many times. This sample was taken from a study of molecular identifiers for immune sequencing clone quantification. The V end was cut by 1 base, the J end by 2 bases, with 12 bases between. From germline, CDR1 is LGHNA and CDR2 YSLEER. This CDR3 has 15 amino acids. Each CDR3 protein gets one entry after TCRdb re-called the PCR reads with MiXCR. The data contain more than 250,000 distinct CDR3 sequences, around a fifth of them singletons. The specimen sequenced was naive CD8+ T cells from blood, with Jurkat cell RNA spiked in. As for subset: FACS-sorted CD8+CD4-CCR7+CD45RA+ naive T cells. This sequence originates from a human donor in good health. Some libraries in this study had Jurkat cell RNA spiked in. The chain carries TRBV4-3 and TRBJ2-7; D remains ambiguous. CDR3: CASSQGLLVTYEQYF. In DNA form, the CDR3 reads TGCGCCAGCAGCCAAGGGCTACTCGTCACCTACGAGCAGTACTTC.